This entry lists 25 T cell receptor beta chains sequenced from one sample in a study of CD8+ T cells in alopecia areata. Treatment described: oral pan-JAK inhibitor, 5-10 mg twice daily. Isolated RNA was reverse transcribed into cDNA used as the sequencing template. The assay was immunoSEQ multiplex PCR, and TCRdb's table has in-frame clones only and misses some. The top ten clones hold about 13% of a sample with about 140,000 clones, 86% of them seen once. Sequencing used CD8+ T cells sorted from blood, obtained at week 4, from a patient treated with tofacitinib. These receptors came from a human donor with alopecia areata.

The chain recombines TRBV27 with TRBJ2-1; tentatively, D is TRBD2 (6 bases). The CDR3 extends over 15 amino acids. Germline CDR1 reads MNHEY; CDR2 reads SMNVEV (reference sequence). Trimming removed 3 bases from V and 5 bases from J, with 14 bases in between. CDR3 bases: TGTGCCAGCAGTTTTGGTTTAGGAGGGGACAATGAGCAGTTCTTC. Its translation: CASSFGLGGDNEQFF.

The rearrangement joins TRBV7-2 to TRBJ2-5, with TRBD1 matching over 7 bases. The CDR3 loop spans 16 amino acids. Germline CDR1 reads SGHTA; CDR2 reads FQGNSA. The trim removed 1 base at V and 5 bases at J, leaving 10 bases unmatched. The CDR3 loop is CASSLGDRRNSETQYF. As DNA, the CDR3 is TGTGCCAGCAGCTTAGGGGACAGAAGGAATTCGGAGACCCAGTACTTC.

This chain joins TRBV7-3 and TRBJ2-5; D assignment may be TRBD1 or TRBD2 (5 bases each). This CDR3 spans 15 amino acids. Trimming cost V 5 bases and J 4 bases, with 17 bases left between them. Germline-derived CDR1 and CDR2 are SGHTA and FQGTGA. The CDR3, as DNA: TGTGCCAGCAGCACGGACGGGACGGCGGGAGAGACCCAGTACTTC. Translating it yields CASSTDGTAGETQYF.

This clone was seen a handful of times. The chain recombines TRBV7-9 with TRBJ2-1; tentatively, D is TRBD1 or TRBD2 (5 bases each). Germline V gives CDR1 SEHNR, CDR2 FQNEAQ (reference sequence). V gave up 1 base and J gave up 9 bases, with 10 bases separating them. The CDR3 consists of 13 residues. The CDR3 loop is CASSLDPGSEQFF. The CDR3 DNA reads TGTGCCAGCAGCTTAGATCCAGGGAGTGAGCAGTTCTTC. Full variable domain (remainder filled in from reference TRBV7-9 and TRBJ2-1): DTGVSQNPRHKITKRGQNVTFRCDPISEHNRLYWYRQTLGQGPEFLTYFQNEAQLEKSRLLSDRFSAERPKGSFSTLEIQRTEQGDSAMYLCASSLDPGSEQFFGPGTRLTVL.

CDR3 nucleotides: TGTGCCAGCAGTACTCGACTAGCGGGAGGGCCGGTTGTGAATACGCAGTATTTT. Translating gives CASSTRLAGGPVVNTQYF. The chain carries TRBV28 and TRBJ2-3; 14 bases fit TRBD2. Germline CDR1 reads MDHEN; CDR2 reads SYDVKM. The junction had 14 bases not matched to a gene; V was cut back by 5 bases and J by 7 bases. CDR3 length: 18 residues.

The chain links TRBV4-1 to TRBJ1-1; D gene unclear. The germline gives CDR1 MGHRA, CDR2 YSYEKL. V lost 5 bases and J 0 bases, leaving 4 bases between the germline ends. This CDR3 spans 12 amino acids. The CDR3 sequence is CASSYMNTEAFF. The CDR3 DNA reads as TGCGCCAGCAGCTACATGAACACTGAAGCTTTCTTT.

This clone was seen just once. For the CDR3, the DNA is TGTGCCAGCAGTCCCGCCGGGGGAACGGGCTACGAGCAGTACTTC. Translation: CASSPAGGTGYEQYF. V is TRBV27 and J is TRBJ2-7; D perhaps matches TRBD2 (6 bases). CDR1 and CDR2 from the germline V gene are MNHEY and SMNVEV (reference sequence). Trimming removed 5 bases from V and 3 bases from J, with 17 bases in between. This CDR3 region has 15 residues.

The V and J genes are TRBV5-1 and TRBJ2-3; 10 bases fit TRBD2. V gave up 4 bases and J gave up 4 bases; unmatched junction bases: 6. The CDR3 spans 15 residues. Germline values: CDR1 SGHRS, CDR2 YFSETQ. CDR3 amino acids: CASSPGLADADTQYF. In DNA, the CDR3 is TGCGCCAGCAGCCCTGGACTAGCGGATGCAGATACGCAGTATTTT.

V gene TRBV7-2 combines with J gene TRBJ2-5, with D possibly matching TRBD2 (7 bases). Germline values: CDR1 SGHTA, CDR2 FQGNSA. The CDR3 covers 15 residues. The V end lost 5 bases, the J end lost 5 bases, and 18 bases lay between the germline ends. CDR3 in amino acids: CASSTASRGGETQYF. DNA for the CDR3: TGTGCCAGCAGCACCGCGTCTAGGGGGGGGGAGACCCAGTACTTC.

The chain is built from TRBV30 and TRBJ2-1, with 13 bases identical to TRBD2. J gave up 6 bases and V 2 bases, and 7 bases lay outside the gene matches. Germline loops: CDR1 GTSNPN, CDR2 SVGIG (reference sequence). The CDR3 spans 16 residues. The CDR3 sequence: CAWSPTSGRAGNEQFF. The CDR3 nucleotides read TGTGCCTGGAGTCCAACTAGCGGGAGGGCCGGCAATGAGCAGTTCTTC.

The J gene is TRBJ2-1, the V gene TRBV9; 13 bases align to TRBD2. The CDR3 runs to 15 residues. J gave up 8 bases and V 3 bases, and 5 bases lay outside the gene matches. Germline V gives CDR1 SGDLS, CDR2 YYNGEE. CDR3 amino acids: CASSGGGTSGDEQFF. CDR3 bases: TGTGCCAGCAGCGGAGGCGGGACTAGCGGGGATGAGCAGTTCTTC.

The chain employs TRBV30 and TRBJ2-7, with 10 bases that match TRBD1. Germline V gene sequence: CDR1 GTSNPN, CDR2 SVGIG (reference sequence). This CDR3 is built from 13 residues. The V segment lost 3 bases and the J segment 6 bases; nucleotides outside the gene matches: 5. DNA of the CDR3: TGTGCCTGGAGGGACAGGGGGGTAATCGAGCAGTACTTC. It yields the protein CAWRDRGVIEQYF.

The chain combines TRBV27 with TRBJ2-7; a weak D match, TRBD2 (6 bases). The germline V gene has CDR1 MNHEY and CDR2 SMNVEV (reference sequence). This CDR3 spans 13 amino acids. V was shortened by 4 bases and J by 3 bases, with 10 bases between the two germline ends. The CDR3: CASSWGERYEQYF. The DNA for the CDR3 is TGTGCCAGCAGTTGGGGGGAACGCTACGAGCAGTACTTC.

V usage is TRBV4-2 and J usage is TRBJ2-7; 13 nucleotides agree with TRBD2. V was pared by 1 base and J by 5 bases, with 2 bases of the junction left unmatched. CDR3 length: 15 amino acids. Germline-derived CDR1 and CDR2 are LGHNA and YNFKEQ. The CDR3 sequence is CASSQGLAGGNEQYF. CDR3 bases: TGTGCCAGCAGCCAAGGACTAGCGGGAGGTAACGAGCAGTACTTC.

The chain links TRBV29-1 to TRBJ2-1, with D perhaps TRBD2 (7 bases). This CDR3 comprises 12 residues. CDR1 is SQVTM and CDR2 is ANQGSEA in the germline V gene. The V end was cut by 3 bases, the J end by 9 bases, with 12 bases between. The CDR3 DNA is TGCAGCGTTGATGGGGGGGCGGTTGAGCAGTTCTTC. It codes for CSVDGGAVEQFF.

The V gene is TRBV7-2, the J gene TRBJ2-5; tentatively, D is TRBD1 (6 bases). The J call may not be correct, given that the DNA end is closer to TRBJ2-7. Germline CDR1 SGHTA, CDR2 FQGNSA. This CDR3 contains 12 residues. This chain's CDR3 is CAITAGAYEQYF. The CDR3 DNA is TGTGCCATAACGGCAGGGGCCTACGAGCAGTACTTC.

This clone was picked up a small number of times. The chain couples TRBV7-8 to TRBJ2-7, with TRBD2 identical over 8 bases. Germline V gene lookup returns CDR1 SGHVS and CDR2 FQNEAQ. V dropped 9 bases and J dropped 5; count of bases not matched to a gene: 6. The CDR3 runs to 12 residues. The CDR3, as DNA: TGTGCCAGTGGTAGCGGGACCCACGAGCAGTACTTC. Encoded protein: CASGSGTHEQYF.

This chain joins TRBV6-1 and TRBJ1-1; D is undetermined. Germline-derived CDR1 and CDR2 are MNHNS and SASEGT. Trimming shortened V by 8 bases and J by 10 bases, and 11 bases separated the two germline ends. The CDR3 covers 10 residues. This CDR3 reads CASVRSGAFF. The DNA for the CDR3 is TGTGCCAGCGTTAGATCCGGAGCTTTCTTT.

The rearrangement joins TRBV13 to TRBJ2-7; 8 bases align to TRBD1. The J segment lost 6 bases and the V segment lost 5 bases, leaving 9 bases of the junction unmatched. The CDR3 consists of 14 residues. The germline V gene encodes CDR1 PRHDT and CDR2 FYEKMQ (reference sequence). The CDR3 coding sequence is TGTGCCAGCAGCATCCGGACAGGGAGCGCCGAGCAGTACTTC. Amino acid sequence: CASSIRTGSAEQYF.

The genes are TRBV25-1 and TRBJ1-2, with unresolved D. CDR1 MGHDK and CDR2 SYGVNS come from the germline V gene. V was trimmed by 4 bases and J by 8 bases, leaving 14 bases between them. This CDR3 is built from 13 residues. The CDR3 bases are TGTGCCAGCAGTGTTGGTCACGAGTGGGGCTACACCTTC. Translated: CASSVGHEWGYTF.

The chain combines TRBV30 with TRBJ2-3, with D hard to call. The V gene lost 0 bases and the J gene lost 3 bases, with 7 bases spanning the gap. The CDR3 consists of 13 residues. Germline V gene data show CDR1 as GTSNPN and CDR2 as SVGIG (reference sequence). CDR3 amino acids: CAWSVSNTDTQYF. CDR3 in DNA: TGTGCCTGGAGTGTATCGAATACAGATACGCAGTATTTT.

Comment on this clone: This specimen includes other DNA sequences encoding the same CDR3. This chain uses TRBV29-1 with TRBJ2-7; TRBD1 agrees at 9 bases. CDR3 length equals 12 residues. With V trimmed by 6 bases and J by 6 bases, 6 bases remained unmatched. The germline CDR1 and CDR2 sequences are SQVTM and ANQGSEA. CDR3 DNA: TGCAGCGTCCGGACAGGGGTTGGCGAGCAGTACTTC. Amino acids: CSVRTGVGEQYF.

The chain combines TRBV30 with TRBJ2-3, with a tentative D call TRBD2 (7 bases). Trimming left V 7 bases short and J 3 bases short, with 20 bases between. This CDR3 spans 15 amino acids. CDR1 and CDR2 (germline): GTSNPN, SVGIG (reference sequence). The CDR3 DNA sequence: TGTGCCTTGGATTTAGGGGGGGCCGGGACAGATACGCAGTATTTT. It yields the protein CALDLGGAGTDTQYF.

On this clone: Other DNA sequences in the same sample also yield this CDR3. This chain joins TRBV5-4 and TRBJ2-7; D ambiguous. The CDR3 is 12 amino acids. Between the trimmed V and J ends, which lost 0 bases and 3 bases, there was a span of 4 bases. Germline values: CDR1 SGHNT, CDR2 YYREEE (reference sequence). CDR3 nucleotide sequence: TGTGCCAGCAGCTTGGGGGACTACGAGCAGTACTTC. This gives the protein CASSLGDYEQYF.

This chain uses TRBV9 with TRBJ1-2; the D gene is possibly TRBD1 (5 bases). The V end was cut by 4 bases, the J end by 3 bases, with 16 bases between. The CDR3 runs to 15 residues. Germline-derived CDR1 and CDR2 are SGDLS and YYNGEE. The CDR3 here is CASSTRTGTDYGYTF. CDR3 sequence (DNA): TGTGCCAGCAGCACCCGGACCGGGACGGACTATGGCTACACCTTC.